This entry describes one TCR beta chain. The sample originates from a study of T cells after yellow fever vaccination. The V gene lost 5 bases and the J gene lost 0 bases, with 6 bases spanning the gap. CDR3 length equals 14 residues. Germline V gene lookup returns CDR1 SGHRS and CDR2 YFSETQ. Each CDR3 protein is one row after TCRdb ran MiXCR on the 5' RACE reads. The sample has about 350,000 distinct CDR3 sequences, 4.1% seen once; the top ten hold roughly 24%. This sample comprised PBMCs, obtained 5 days after the yellow fever booster vaccination. V gene TRBV5-1 combines with J gene TRBJ2-6, with D unclear. This receptor was taken from a man aged 18 to 29 who received the YFV17D yellow fever vaccine. CDR3 sequence reads: CASRVASGANVLTF. CDR3 in DNA: TGCGCCAGCAGAGTTGCCTCTGGGGCCAACGTCCTGACTTTC.